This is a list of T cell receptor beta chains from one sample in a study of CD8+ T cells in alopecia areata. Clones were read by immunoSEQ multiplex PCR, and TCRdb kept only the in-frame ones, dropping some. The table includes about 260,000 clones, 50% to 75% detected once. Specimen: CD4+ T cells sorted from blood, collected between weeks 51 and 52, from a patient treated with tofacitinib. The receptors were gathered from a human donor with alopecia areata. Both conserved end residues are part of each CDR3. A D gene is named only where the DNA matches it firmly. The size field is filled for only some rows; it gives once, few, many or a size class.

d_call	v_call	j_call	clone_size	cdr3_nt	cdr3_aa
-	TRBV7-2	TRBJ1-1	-	TGTGCCAGCAGTGGACGGATGAACACTGAAGCTTTCTTT	CASSGRMNTEAFF
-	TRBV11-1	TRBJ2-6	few	TGTGCCAGCAGCCCCAAGCAGGGCGGGGCCAACGTCCTGACTTTC	CASSPKQGGANVLTF
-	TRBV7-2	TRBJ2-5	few	TGTGCCAGCAGCTTAGCATACCAAGAGACCCAGTACTTC	CASSLAYQETQYF
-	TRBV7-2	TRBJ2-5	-	TGTGCCAGCAGCTCACAGCAGACCCAGTACTTC	CASSSQQTQYF
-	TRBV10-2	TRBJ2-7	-	TGCGCCAGCAGTGAGGGAGGCTACGAGCAGTACTTC	CASSEGGYEQYF
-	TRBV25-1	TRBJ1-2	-	TGTGCCAGCAGTGCCGGCAGAATCTATGGCTACACCTTC	CASSAGRIYGYTF
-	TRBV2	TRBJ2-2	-	TGTGCCAGCAGTGAAGCCAGGGTCACCGGGGAGCTGTTTTTT	CASSEARVTGELFF
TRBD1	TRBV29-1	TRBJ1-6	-	TGCAGCGTTTCGGGGACAGGGGGTTCACCCCTCCACTTT	CSVSGTGGSPLHF
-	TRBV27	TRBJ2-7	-	TGTGCCAGCAGTGGAAGGGGCGGCAGGGCCTACGAGCAGTACTTC	CASSGRGGRAYEQYF
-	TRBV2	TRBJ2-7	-	TGTGCCAGCAGCAAAGTCCGGGACGTATCCTACGAGCAGTACTTC	CASSKVRDVSYEQYF
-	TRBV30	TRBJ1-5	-	TGTGCCTGGAGTCTGGGGCTTAGCAATCAGCCCCAGCATTTT	CAWSLGLSNQPQHF
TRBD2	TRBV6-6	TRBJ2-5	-	TGTGCCAGCAGTCAGCGGGGGGCAGAAGAGACCCAGTACTTC	CASSQRGAEETQYF
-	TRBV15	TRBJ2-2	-	TGTGCCACCAGCAGGGTTGACGGGGGTTTTCTGTTTTTT	CATSRVDGGFLFF
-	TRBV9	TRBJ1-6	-	TGTGCCAGCAGCGTAGGAACGGGTGGGGCACCCCTCCACTTT	CASSVGTGGAPLHF
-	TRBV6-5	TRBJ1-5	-	TGTGCCACACGACAGTCTTATAGCAATCAGCCCCAGCATTTT	CATRQSYSNQPQHF
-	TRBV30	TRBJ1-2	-	TGTGCCTGGAGTGAATGGCAGGGAGACTTTAACTATGGCTACACCTTC	CAWSEWQGDFNYGYTF
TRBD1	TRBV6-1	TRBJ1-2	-	TGTGCCAGCAGTGAAACGGGACAGGGGGCGATTGGCTACACCTTC	CASSETGQGAIGYTF
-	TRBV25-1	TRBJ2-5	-	TGTGCCAGCAGTGGCCGAGCCCGGGAGACCTCCCGAGAGACCCAGTACTTC	CASSGRARETSRETQYF
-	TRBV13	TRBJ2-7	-	TGTGCCAGCAGCTCTTTGTGGTCCTACAGCGAGCAGTACTTC	CASSSLWSYSEQYF
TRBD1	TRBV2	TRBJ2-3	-	TGTGCCAGCAGTACGGACAGGGCGCGCACAGATACGCAGTATTTT	CASSTDRARTDTQYF
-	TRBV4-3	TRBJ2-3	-	TGCGCCAGCAGCCAAGAAACAGGGATGCGCACAGATACGCAGTATTTT	CASSQETGMRTDTQYF
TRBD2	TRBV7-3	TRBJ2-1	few	TGTGCCAGCAGCTTAATAGCGGGGGCGAAGGAGCAGTTCTTC	CASSLIAGAKEQFF
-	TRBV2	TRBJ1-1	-	TGTGCCGTACCCCGGGGCCCGGGTAACACTGAAGCTTTCTTT	CAVPRGPGNTEAFF
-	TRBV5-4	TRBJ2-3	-	TGTGCCAGCAGCTTGTCAAGGAGCACAGATACGCAGTATTTT	CASSLSRSTDTQYF
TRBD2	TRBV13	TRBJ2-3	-	TGTGCCAGCGCCGCTAGCGGGTTAGCAGATACGCAGTATTTT	CASAASGLADTQYF
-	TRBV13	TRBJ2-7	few	TGTGCCAGCAGCTGGACAGTCAGCACCTACGAGCAGTACTTC	CASSWTVSTYEQYF
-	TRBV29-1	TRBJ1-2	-	TGCAGCGTGGGGGATCTTGCCTACACCTTC	CSVGDLAYTF
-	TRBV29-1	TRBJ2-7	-	TGCAGCGTTGCCCTCCCAGGGCGGGACTACGAGCAGTACTTC	CSVALPGRDYEQYF
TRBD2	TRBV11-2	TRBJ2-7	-	TGTGCCAGCAGTCCAGCGGGGGGGCCCTACGAGCAGTACTTC	CASSPAGGPYEQYF
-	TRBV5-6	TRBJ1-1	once	TGTGCCAGCAGCTTGGTTGCGGGGCTCGGGAACACTGAAGCTTTCTTT	CASSLVAGLGNTEAFF
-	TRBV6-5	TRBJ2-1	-	TGTGCCAGCAGTTACGCTACCTCAAGGGGTGAGCAGTTCTTC	CASSYATSRGEQFF
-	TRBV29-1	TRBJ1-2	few	TGCAGCGTTGAAGATCAAGGCGGCAACTATGGCTACACCTTC	CSVEDQGGNYGYTF
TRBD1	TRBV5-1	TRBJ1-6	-	TGCGCCAGCAGCTCCGGACAGGGCAGCTATAATTCACCCCTCCACTTT	CASSSGQGSYNSPLHF
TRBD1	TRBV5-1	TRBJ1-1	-	TGCGCCAGCAGCTTGGGGACAGGCGAGAACACTGAAGCTTTCTTT	CASSLGTGENTEAFF
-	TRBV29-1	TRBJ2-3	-	TGCAGCGCAACCTTGACCGAAGATACGCAGTATTTT	CSATLTEDTQYF
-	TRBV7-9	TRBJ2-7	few	TGTGCCAGCAGCCCAGAGATCAGTCCAGCGCAGTACTTC	CASSPEISPAQYF
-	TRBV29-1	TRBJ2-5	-	TGCAGCGTCCTTGGGCTACAAGAGACCCAGTACTTC	CSVLGLQETQYF
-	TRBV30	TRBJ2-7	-	TGTGCCTGGAGTCCAGTAGTTCCCTACGAGCAGTACTTC	CAWSPVVPYEQYF
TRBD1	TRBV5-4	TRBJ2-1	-	TGTGCCAGCAGCCCAGCCTCGGGACAGGCCAATGAGCAGTTCTTC	CASSPASGQANEQFF
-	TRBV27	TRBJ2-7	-	TGTGCCAGCAGTGGTGGGGGGCGCGAGCAGTACTTC	CASSGGGREQYF
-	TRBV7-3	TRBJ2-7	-	TGTGCCAGCAGCTTAAGGGGCCCCGGGACTTCCTACGAGCAGTACTTC	CASSLRGPGTSYEQYF
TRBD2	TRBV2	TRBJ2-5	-	TGTGCCAGCAGTGCCGGGAGGAAAGAGACCCAGTACTTC	CASSAGRKETQYF
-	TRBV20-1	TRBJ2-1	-	TGCAGTGCTCGCAAGAATGAGCAGTTCTTC	CSARKNEQFF
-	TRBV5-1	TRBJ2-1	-	TGCGCCAGCAGCTTGGGGGCGCGAACCTACAATGAGCAGTTCTTC	CASSLGARTYNEQFF
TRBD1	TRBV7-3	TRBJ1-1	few	TGTGCCAGCAGCTTAATAGGGACAGGGGAAGCTTTCTTT	CASSLIGTGEAFF
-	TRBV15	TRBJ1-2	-	TGTGCCACCAGCAGAGATATTGGCTATGGCTACACCTTC	CATSRDIGYGYTF
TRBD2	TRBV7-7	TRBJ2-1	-	TGTGCTAGCGGGGCGATTTACAATGAGCAGTTCTTC	CASGAIYNEQFF
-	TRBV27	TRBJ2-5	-	TGTGCCAGCAGTTTTGATCGTGAGGAGACCCAGTACTTC	CASSFDREETQYF